This T cell receptor (beta chain) was found in a study of cytomegalovirus exposure and HLA in healthy donors. Study-wide points: Around 160 TCR beta chains were listed as cytomegalovirus-associated. Compared with the roughly 700-donor mean, an Asian-associated ancestry cluster reportedly had fewer N-insertions, according to a later analysis.

In regard to this clone: Antigen unknown.

Vbeta (60) and Jbeta (13) primers were used in the PCR. The assay was immunoSEQ multiplex PCR, and TCRdb's table has in-frame clones only and misses some. Among roughly 140,000 clones listed, 65% to 85% were seen once. Germline loops: CDR1 MNHEY, CDR2 SMNVEV (reference sequence). The CDR3 extends over 11 amino acids. Trimming cost V 6 bases and J 4 bases, with 7 bases left between them. The receptor was derived from a male donor in good health and CMV-seronegative. The V and J genes are TRBV27 and TRBJ2-7; a weak D match, TRBD1 (6 bases). The sequenced sample consisted of PBMCs. The CDR3 reads CASSTGYEQYF. The CDR3 DNA sequence: TGTGCCAGCAGCACAGGGTACGAGCAGTACTTC.